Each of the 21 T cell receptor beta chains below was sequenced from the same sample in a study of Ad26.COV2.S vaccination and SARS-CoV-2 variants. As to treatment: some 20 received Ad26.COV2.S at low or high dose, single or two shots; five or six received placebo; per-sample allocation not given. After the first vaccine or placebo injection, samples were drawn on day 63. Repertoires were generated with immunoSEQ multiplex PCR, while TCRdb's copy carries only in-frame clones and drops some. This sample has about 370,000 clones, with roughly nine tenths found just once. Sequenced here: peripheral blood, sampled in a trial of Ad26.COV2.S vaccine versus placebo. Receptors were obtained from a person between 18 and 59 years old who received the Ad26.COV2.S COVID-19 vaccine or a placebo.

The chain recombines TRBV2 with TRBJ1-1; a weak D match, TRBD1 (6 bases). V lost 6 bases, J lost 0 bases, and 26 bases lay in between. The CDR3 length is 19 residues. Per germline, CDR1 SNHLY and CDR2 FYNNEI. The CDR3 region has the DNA TGTGCCAGCAGGCGACACCAGGGGCTACTCCCAGTTATGAACACTGAAGCTTTCTTT. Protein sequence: CASRRHQGLLPVMNTEAFF.

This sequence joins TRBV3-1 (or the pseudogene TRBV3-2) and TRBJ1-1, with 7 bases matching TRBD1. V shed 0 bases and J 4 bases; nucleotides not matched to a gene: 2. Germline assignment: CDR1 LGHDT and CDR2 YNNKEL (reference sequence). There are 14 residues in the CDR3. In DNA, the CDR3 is TGTGCCAGCAGCCAAGAGCCAGGGGGCACTGAAGCTTTCTTT. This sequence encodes CASSQEPGGTEAFF.

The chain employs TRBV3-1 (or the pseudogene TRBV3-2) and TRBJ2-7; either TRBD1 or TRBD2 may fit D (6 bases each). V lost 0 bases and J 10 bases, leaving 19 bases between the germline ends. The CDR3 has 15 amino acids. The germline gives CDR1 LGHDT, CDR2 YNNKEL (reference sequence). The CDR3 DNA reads TGTGCCAGCAGCCAAGACAGGTGGGGGGCATCGGGACAGTACTTC. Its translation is CASSQDRWGASGQYF.

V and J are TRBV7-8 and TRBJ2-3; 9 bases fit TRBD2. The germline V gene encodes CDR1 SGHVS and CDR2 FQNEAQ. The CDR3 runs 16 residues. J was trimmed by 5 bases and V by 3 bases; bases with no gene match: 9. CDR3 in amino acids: CASSLGGGALVDTQYF. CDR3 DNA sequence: TGTGCCAGCAGCTTGGGCGGGGGGGCCCTTGTAGATACGCAGTATTTT.

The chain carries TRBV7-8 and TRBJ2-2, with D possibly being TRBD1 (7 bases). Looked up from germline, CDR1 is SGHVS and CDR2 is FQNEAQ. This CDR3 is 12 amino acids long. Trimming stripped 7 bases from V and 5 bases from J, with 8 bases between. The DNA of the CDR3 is TGTGCCAGCACAGGGGGGACCGGGGAGCTGTTTTTT. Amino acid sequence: CASTGGTGELFF. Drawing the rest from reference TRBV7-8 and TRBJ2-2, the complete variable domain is GAGVSQSPRYKVAKRGQDVALRCDPISGHVSLFWYQQALGQGPEFLTYFQNEAQLDKSGLPSDRFFAERPEGSVSTLKIQRTQQEDSAVYLCASTGGTGELFFGEGSRLTVL.

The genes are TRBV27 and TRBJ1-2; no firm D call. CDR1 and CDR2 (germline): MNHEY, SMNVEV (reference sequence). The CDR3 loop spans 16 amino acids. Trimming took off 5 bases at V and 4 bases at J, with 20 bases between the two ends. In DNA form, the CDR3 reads TGTGCCAGCAGTGCCCAAAGGGCCCCATTGGGCTATGGCTACACCTTC. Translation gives CASSAQRAPLGYGYTF.

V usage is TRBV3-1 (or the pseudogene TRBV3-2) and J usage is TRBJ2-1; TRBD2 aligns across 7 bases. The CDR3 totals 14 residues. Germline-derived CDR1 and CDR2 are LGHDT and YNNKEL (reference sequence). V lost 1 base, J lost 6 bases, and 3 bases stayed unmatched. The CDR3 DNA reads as TGTGCCAGCAGCCAAGGGGGAGGGTTCAATGAGCAGTTCTTC. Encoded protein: CASSQGGGFNEQFF.

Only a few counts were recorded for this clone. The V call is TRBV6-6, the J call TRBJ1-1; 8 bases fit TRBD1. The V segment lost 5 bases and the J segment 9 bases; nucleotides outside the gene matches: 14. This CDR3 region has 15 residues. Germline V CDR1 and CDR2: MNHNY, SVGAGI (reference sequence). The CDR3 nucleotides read TGTGCCAGCAGTACGATTTCTACAGGGGGTGTGAAAGCTTTCTTT. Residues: CASSTISTGGVKAFF.

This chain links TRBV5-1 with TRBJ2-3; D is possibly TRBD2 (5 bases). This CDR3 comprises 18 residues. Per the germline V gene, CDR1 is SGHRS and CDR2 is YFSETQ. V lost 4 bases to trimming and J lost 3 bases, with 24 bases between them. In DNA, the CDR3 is TGCGCCAGCAGCCTGGGGTCGGGTCAGCGGCTTCCTACAGATACGCAGTATTTT. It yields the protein CASSLGSGQRLPTDTQYF.

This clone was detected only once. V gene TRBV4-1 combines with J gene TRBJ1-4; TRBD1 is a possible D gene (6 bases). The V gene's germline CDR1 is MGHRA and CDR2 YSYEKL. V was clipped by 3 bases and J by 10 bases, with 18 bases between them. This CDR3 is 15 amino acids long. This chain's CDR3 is CASSHRDMVLGKLFF. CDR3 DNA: TGCGCCAGCAGCCATCGGGACATGGTTTTGGGAAAACTGTTTTTT.

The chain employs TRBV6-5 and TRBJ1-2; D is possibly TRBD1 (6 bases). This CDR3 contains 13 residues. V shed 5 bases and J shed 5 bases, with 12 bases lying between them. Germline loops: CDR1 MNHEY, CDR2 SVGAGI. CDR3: CASSTRGIYGYTF. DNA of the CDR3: TGTGCCAGCAGTACGAGGGGGATTTATGGCTACACCTTC.

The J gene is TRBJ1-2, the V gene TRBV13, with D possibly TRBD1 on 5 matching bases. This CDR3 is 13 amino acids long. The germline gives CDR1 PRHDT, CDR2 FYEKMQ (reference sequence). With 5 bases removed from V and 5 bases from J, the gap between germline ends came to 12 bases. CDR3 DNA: TGTGCCAGCAGCCGCGGGACGGCATATGGCTACACCTTC. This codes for CASSRGTAYGYTF.

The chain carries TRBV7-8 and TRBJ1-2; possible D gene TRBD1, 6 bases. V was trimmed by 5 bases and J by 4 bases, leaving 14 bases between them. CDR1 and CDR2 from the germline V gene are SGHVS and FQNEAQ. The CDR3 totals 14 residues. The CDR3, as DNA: TGTGCCAGCAGCCTCGAGGGGGGCGCCTATGGCTACACCTTC. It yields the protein CASSLEGGAYGYTF.

Written as DNA, the CDR3 is TGTGCCAGCAGTGACGACAGCGGGGAGCTGTTTTTT. This encodes CASSDDSGELFF. V and J are TRBV6-4 and TRBJ2-2; a possible D gene is TRBD1 (5 bases). Trimming shortened V by 2 bases and J by 7 bases, and 5 bases separated the two germline ends. Germline V lookup: CDR1 MRHNA, CDR2 SNTAGT. The CDR3 has 12 amino acids.

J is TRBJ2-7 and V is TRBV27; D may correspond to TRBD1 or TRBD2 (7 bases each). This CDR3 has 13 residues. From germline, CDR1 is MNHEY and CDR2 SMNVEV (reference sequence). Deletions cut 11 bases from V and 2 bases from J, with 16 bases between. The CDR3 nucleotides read TGTGCCTCAACCCCAGGGGGGGCCTACGAGCAGTACTTC. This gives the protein CASTPGGAYEQYF.

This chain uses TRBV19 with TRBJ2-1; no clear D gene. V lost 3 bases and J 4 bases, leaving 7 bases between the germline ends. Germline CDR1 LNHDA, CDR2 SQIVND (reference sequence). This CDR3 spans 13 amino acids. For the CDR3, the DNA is TGTGCCAGTAGTATTGGGTTTTACAATGAGCAGTTCTTC. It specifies CASSIGFYNEQFF. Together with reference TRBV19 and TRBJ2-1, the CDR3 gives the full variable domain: DGGITQSPKYLFRKEGQNVTLSCEQNLNHDAMYWYRQDPGQGLRLIYYSQIVNDFQKGDIAEGYSVSREKKESFPLTVTSAQKNPTAFYLCASSIGFYNEQFFGPGTRLTVL.

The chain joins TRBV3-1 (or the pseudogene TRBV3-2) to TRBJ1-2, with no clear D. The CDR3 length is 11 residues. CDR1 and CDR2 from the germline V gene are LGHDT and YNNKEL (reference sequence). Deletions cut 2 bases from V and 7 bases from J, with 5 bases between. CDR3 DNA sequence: TGTGCCAGCAGCCAAACTGGTGGCTACACCTTC. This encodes CASSQTGGYTF.

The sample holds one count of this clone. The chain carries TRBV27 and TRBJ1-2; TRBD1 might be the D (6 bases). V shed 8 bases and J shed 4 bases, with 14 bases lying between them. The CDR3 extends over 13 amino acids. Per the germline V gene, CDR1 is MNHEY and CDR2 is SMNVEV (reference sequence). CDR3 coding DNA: TGTGCCAGCGGGGGGGCGCCCAGCTATGGCTACACCTTC. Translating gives CASGGAPSYGYTF.

Written as DNA, the CDR3 is TGCGCCAGCAGCTTGGCCGGACAGGGACTATATGGGGACGAGCAGTACTTC. Protein sequence: CASSLAGQGLYGDEQYF. The chain recombines TRBV5-1 with TRBJ2-7; D might be TRBD1 (8 bases). Germline CDR1 and CDR2: SGHRS and YFSETQ. The CDR3 is 17 amino acids. The germline V and J ends were trimmed by 0 bases and 5 bases, with 21 bases remaining between them.

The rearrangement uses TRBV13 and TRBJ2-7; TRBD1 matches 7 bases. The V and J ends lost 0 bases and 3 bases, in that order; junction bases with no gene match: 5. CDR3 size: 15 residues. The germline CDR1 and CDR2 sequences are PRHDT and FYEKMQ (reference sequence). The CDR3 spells CASSLGRDRVYEQYF. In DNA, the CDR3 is TGTGCCAGCAGCTTAGGCCGGGACAGAGTCTACGAGCAGTACTTC.

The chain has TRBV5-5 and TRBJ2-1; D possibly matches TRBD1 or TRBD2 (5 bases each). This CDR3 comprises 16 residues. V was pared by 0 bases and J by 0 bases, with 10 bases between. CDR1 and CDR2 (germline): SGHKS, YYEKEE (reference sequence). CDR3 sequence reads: CASSLERDHSYNEQFF. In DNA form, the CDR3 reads TGTGCCAGCAGCTTGGAAAGGGACCACTCCTACAATGAGCAGTTCTTC.